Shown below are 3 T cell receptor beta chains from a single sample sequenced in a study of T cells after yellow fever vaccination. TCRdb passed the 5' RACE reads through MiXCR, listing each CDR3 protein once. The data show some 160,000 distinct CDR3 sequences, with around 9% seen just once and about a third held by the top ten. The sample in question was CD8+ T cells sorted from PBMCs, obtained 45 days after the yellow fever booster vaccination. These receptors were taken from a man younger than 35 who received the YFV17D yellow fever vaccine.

The CDR3 nucleotides are TGTGCCAGTAGTCTAGTTCGGGGTCGGGAGCAGTTCTTC. Protein product: CASSLVRGREQFF. The chain is built from TRBV19 and TRBJ2-1; tentatively, D is TRBD2 (5 bases). V lost 5 bases and J 10 bases, leaving 15 bases between the germline ends. The CDR3 spans 13 residues. The germline V gene has CDR1 LNHDA and CDR2 SQIVND (reference sequence). Based on the CDR3 plus reference TRBV19 and TRBJ2-1, the full variable domain is DGGITQSPKYLFRKEGQNVTLSCEQNLNHDAMYWYRQDPGQGLRLIYYSQIVNDFQKGDIAEGYSVSREKKESFPLTVTSAQKNPTAFYLCASSLVRGREQFFGPGTRLTVL.

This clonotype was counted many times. CDR3 amino acids: CASSSSGGAGDTQYF. The CDR3 DNA reads as TGTGCCAGCAGTTCTAGCGGGGGGGCGGGAGATACGCAGTATTTT. The chain has TRBV6-5 and TRBJ2-3; 12 bases agree with TRBD2. The V gene end was trimmed by 4 bases and the J gene end by 5 bases; junction bases not matched to a gene: 4. The CDR3 contains 15 residues. Looked up from germline, CDR1 is MNHEY and CDR2 is SVGAGI.

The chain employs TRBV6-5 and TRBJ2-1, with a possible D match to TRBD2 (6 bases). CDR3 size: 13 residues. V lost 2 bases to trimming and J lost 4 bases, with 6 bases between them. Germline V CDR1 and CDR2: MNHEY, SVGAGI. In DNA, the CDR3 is TGTGCCAGCAGTTACGCGGGGTACAATGAGCAGTTCTTC. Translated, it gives CASSYAGYNEQFF.